Presented here are 14 T cell receptor beta chains from one specimen sequenced in a study of T cell responses to AZD1222 COVID-19 vaccine. Measured with immunoSEQ multiplex PCR; TCRdb has only the in-frame clones, and not every one. The data hold some 130,000 clones, with approximately 95% observed a single time. Material: peripheral blood, obtained 28 days after the second AZD1222 dose. The receptors were gathered from an adult who received the AZD1222 COVID-19 vaccine.

As DNA, the CDR3 is TGCGCCAGCAGCGAAGGGGTCCTGCTGGGCGAGCAGTACTTC. The encoded protein is CASSEGVLLGEQYF. The chain recombines TRBV4-1 with TRBJ2-7, with D tentatively TRBD1 (5 bases). V dropped 5 bases and J dropped 6 bases, with 17 bases sitting between them. Germline V gene lookup returns CDR1 MGHRA and CDR2 YSYEKL. The CDR3 sequence is 14 residues long.

The chain carries TRBV5-6 and TRBJ1-5; the D is unclear. CDR1 and CDR2 from the germline V gene are SGHDT and YYEEEE. This CDR3 spans 15 amino acids. Trimming left V 0 bases short and J 0 bases short, with 7 bases between. This CDR3 is CASSLGVHSNQPQHF. In nucleotides, the CDR3 is TGTGCCAGCAGCTTGGGAGTCCATAGCAATCAGCCCCAGCATTTT. The complete variable domain, with remaining parts taken from reference TRBV5-6 and TRBJ1-5, reads DAGVTQSPTHLIKTRGQQVTLRCSPKSGHDTVSWYQQALGQGPQFIFQYYEEEERQRGNFPDRFSGHQFPNYSSELNVNALLLGDSALYLCASSLGVHSNQPQHFGDGTRLSIL.

This chain uses TRBV5-6 with TRBJ1-1; unclear D gene. V lost 7 bases to trimming and J lost 0 bases, with 10 bases between them. Germline V gene lookup returns CDR1 SGHDT and CDR2 YYEEEE. This CDR3 is 13 amino acids long. CDR3 protein: CASLRTMNTEAFF. In nucleotides, the CDR3 is TGTGCCAGCTTACGGACGATGAACACTGAAGCTTTCTTT.

V gene TRBV6-6 combines with J gene TRBJ2-7; D is perhaps TRBD2 (5 bases). Germline CDR1 MNHNY, CDR2 SVGAGI (reference sequence). Trimming cost V 4 bases and J 3 bases, with 7 bases left between them. This CDR3 region has 12 residues. CDR3 coding DNA: TGTGCCAGCAGTTGGGGAGTCTACGAGCAGTACTTC. Residues: CASSWGVYEQYF.

This sequence joins TRBV28 and TRBJ2-7; TRBD1 is a possible D gene (6 bases). In germline, CDR1 is MDHEN, CDR2 SYDVKM. CDR3 length: 15 residues. V lost 2 bases to trimming and J lost 0 bases, with 11 bases between them. The CDR3 region is CASSLATGYSYEQYF. The CDR3 bases are TGTGCCAGCAGTTTAGCGACAGGTTACTCCTACGAGCAGTACTTC.

The chain joins TRBV7-3 to TRBJ1-1, with D possibly TRBD1 on 5 matching bases. Deletions cut 5 bases from V and 3 bases from J, with 16 bases between. Germline CDR1 and CDR2: SGHTA and FQGTGA. The CDR3 totals 15 residues. DNA for the CDR3: TGTGCCAGCAGCCTCACCAGGGTTCCGGACACTGAAGCTTTCTTT. Amino acids: CASSLTRVPDTEAFF.

V usage is TRBV29-1 and J usage is TRBJ1-1; no clear D gene. There are 10 residues in the CDR3. Per germline, CDR1 SQVTM and CDR2 ANQGSEA. Trimming pared 6 bases from V and 10 bases from J, leaving 12 bases between. CDR3 DNA: TGCAGCGTCGTGACCCGGTCAGCTTTCTTT. It yields the protein CSVVTRSAFF.

This clone was detected once. The CDR3 DNA reads as TGTGCCAGCAGCCAAAGGACAGGAGGCCTTTCTTATGGCTACACCTTC. It codes for CASSQRTGGLSYGYTF. The chain recombines TRBV5-6 with TRBJ1-2; 7 positions agree with TRBD1. V lost 4 bases and J lost 5; bases outside the gene matches: 14. Looked up from germline, CDR1 is SGHDT and CDR2 is YYEEEE. CDR3 length: 16 amino acids.

The chain combines TRBV10-3 with TRBJ2-7; D is perhaps TRBD1 (5 bases). V was clipped by 2 bases and J by 5 bases, with 13 bases between them. Germline V CDR1 and CDR2: ENHRY, SYGVKD. This CDR3 has 14 amino acids. The CDR3 coding sequence is TGTGCCATCAGTGAGAAAAGGGGATTCGACGAGCAGTACTTC. Residues: CAISEKRGFDEQYF.

V and J are TRBV28 and TRBJ1-5; D is perhaps TRBD1 (5 bases). The CDR3 length is 14 residues. V was shortened by 5 bases and J by 7 bases, with 15 bases between the two germline ends. Germline V gives CDR1 MDHEN, CDR2 SYDVKM. The CDR3 spells CASSEYRGGQPQHF. In nucleotides, the CDR3 is TGTGCCAGCAGTGAATATAGGGGTGGACAGCCCCAGCATTTT. The variable domain in full, with the rest retrieved from reference TRBV28 and TRBJ1-5, is DVKVTQSSRYLVKRTGEKVFLECVQDMDHENMFWYRQDPGLGLRLIYFSYDVKMKEKGDIPEGYSVSREKKERFSLILESASTNQTSMYLCASSEYRGGQPQHFGDGTRLSIL.

The rearrangement joins TRBV2 to TRBJ1-1; no clear D. The CDR3 is made up of 12 amino acids. The V end lost 3 bases, the J end lost 3 bases, and 5 bases lay between the germline ends. CDR1 SNHLY and CDR2 FYNNEI come from the germline V gene. The CDR3 DNA is TGTGCCAGCAGTGATGGCGACACTGAAGCTTTCTTT. It is translated as CASSDGDTEAFF. Looking up the rest from reference TRBV2 and TRBJ1-1 gives the full variable domain: EPEVTQTPSHQVTQMGQEVILRCVPISNHLYFYWYRQILGQKVEFLVSFYNNEISEKSEIFDDQFSVERPDGSNFTLKIRSTKLEDSAMYFCASSDGDTEAFFGQGTRLTVV.

The V gene is TRBV27, the J gene TRBJ1-2, with TRBD1 matching 7 bases. In germline, CDR1 is MNHEY, CDR2 SMNVEV (reference sequence). CDR3 size: 14 residues. Germline trimming cut 6 bases from V and 3 bases from J; bases unmatched to any gene: 7. For the CDR3, the DNA is TGTGCCAGCAGGCCACGACAGGGCTACTATGGCTACACCTTC. Translation: CASRPRQGYYGYTF.

The chain links TRBV6-4 to TRBJ2-6; 8 bases are shared with TRBD1. In germline, CDR1 is MRHNA, CDR2 SNTAGT. CDR3 length: 16 residues. The junction had 3 bases not matched to a gene; V was cut back by 3 bases and J by 2 bases. The CDR3, as DNA: TGTGCCAGCAGTGAAACAGGGGGGACTGGGGCCAACGTCCTGACTTTC. Amino acid sequence: CASSETGGTGANVLTF.

V gene TRBV9 combines with J gene TRBJ2-2, with 10 positions matching TRBD2. J gave up 6 bases and V 3 bases, and 5 bases lay outside the gene matches. The CDR3 has 15 amino acids. CDR1 is SGDLS, CDR2 YYNGEE, per germline. For the CDR3, the DNA is TGTGCCAGCAGCGGGACTAGCGGAGAGTCCGGGGAGCTGTTTTTT. This gives the protein CASSGTSGESGELFF.